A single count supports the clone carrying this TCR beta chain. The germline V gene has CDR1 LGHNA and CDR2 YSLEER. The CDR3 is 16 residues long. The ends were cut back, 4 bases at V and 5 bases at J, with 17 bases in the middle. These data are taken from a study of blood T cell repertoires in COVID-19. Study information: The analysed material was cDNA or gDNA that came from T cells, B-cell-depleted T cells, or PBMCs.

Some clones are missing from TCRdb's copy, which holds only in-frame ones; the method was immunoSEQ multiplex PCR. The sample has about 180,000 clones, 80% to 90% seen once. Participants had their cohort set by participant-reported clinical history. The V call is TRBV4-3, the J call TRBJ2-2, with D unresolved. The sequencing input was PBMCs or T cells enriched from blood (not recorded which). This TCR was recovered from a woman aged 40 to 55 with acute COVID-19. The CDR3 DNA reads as TGCGCCAGCAGCCGCATCCTAGAGATTAGTACCGGGGAGCTGTTTTTT. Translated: CASSRILEISTGELFF.